This T cell receptor (beta chain) appears in the sequencing data of a study of T cell repertoires in cytomegalovirus infection. As for the study in general: As its CMV epitopes, the study selected recently identified HLA-C-restricted and well-studied HLA-B-restricted targets. Both CMV infection and a matching HLA type were indicated by public TCR beta signatures.

Overall study findings and caveats: HLA-C-restricted TCR beta clonotypes specific for CMV led the ex vivo response. The study identified carriers of CMV plus the relevant HLA from cumulative public TCR beta family frequency.

Germline lookup yields CDR1 LGHNA and CDR2 YSLEER. The CDR3 has 13 amino acids. The V and J ends lost 1 base and 13 bases respectively, with 11 bases between them. Many counts were recorded for this clonotype. Antigen specificity is unknown. Using its own MiXCR run on the reads, TCRdb lists one record per CDR3 protein. The data contain roughly 500,000 distinct CDR3 sequences, 30% to 40% of them singletons. Sample: cultured PBMCs, taken from culture after CMV antigen stimulation. The source is a human donor in good health (CMV status not recorded). Some clones in this sample may be carry-over from other donors' samples. The gene calls are TRBV4-3 and TRBJ1-6; a possible D gene is TRBD1 (5 bases). This CDR3 reads CASSQAPGAPLHF. The CDR3 DNA follows: TGCGCCAGCAGCCAAGCGCCCGGGGCGCCCCTCCACTTT.